The clone carrying this TCR beta chain was recorded at least ten times. Its target is unknown. The data belong to a study of T cells in Graves' hyperthyroidism and ophthalmopathy. The CDR3 runs 15 residues. Germline trimming cut 6 bases from V and 5 bases from J; bases unmatched to any gene: 5. Study-wide results and caveats: The model identified upcoming ophthalmopathy a median roughly 6.5 months ahead of onset.

Amplification of TCR beta CDR3 regions used RNA as the template. TCR CDR3 underwent first-round RT-PCR with the HTBI primer set. TCRdb passed the multiplex PCR reads through MiXCR, listing each CDR3 protein once. The sample lists about 480,000 distinct CDR3 sequences, around 15% occurring once. Material: blood. This clonotype originated in a woman under 30 with Graves' hyperthyroidism. The chain couples TRBV12-3 or TRBV12-4 to TRBJ2-2, with 11 bases fitting TRBD2. The CDR3 loop reads CASRVLAGGTGELFF. The CDR3 region has the DNA TGTGCCAGCAGAGTCTTAGCGGGAGGGACCGGGGAGCTGTTTTTT.